The entry below describes one TCR beta chain. Its specificity is not known. CDR1 and CDR2 (germline): SEHNR, FQNEAQ (reference sequence). The ends lost 5 bases at V and 1 base at J; junction bases unmatched: 6. The CDR3 runs 16 residues. Healthy individuals who donated bone marrow served as the donors. This specimen comes from a study of cytomegalovirus exposure and HLA in healthy donors. Regarding the study as a whole: Only CMV serostatus was available as immune exposure information.

The PCR was carried out with 60 Vbeta primers and 13 Jbeta primers. The data were produced by immunoSEQ multiplex PCR, yet TCRdb's version contains in-frame clones alone and is incomplete. The sample includes 65,000 to 85,000 clones, roughly two thirds of them seen just once. Sequenced input: PBMCs. The TCR sequence derives from a woman aged 25 to 39 in good health and CMV-seronegative. The chain has TRBV7-9 and TRBJ2-5, with TRBD2 matching 11 bases. The DNA for the CDR3 is TGTGCCAGCAGCCCCCGGCTAGCGGGGGGCCAAGAGACCCAGTACTTC. Its protein product is CASSPRLAGGQETQYF. Supplemented by reference TRBV7-9 and TRBJ2-5, the full variable domain reads DTGVSQNPRHKITKRGQNVTFRCDPISEHNRLYWYRQTLGQGPEFLTYFQNEAQLEKSRLLSDRFSAERPKGSFSTLEIQRTEQGDSAMYLCASSPRLAGGQETQYFGPGTRLLVL.